The 25 T cell receptor beta chains below were found in one sample sequenced in a study of blood T cell repertoires in COVID-19. Sequencing was performed with immunoSEQ multiplex PCR; in TCRdb, only in-frame clones are kept and a portion is missing. This table holds 400,000 or so clones, more than 80% found once. The sequenced material came from PBMCs or T cells enriched from blood (not recorded which). These receptors came from a man in his thirties or forties who had recovered from COVID-19.

The V and J genes are TRBV28 and TRBJ1-3; D gene unclear. Trimming removed 6 bases from V and 0 bases from J, with 12 bases in between. The CDR3 totals 15 residues. Per germline, CDR1 MDHEN and CDR2 SYDVKM. The CDR3 loop reads CASSTPSDSGNTIYF. DNA for the CDR3: TGTGCCAGCAGCACGCCCAGTGACTCTGGAAACACCATATATTTT.

The chain carries TRBV7-2 and TRBJ1-1; perhaps TRBD1 as D (6 bases). Germline V lookup: CDR1 SGHTA, CDR2 FQGNSA. The V and J ends lost 5 bases and 0 bases respectively, with 13 bases between them. The CDR3 totals 15 residues. CDR3 protein: CASSLSGEVNTEAFF. The CDR3 DNA reads TGTGCCAGCAGCCTCTCAGGGGAAGTGAACACTGAAGCTTTCTTT. The variable domain in full, completed from reference TRBV7-2 and TRBJ1-1, reads GAGVSQSPSNKVTEKGKDVELRCDPISGHTALYWYRQSLGQGLEFLIYFQGNSAPDKSGLPSDRFSAERTGGSVSTLTIQRTQQEDSAVYLCASSLSGEVNTEAFFGQGTRLTVV.

The chain uses TRBV5-4 and TRBJ1-1, with TRBD1 matching over 9 bases. CDR1 and CDR2 (germline): SGHNT, YYREEE (reference sequence). CDR3 size: 17 residues. Trimming removed 4 bases from V and 1 base from J; junction bases left unmatched: 11. The CDR3 DNA is TGTGCCAGCAGCACCGGGACAGGGAATTATAGGAACACTGAAGCTTTCTTT. Translating gives CASSTGTGNYRNTEAFF.

The chain is built from TRBV4-1 and TRBJ1-6; D is undetermined. V lost 2 bases and J lost 7, with 3 bases in between. This CDR3 is built from 12 residues. Germline loops: CDR1 MGHRA, CDR2 YSYEKL. Written as DNA, the CDR3 is TGCGCCAGCAGCCAATCGAATTCACCCCTCCACTTT. It is translated as CASSQSNSPLHF.

This clone was found a few times. This chain connects TRBV19 to TRBJ1-1; a weak D match, TRBD1 (5 bases). The germline CDR1 and CDR2 sequences are LNHDA and SQIVND (reference sequence). CDR3 length equals 14 residues. V lost 1 base to trimming and J lost 7 bases, with 13 bases between them. CDR3 protein: CASSIAWAGDEAFF. The CDR3 DNA reads as TGTGCCAGTAGTATAGCTTGGGCGGGGGATGAAGCTTTCTTT.

V is TRBV6-4 and J is TRBJ1-2, with D unclear. This CDR3 spans 12 amino acids. The germline V and J ends were trimmed by 10 bases and 8 bases, with 17 bases remaining between them. CDR1 and CDR2 (germline): MRHNA, SNTAGT. In nucleotides, the CDR3 is TGTGCCATTCCAGACAAACGCCGGGGCTACACCTTC. It encodes CAIPDKRRGYTF.

This chain joins TRBV19 and TRBJ2-2, with 10 bases lining up with TRBD1. With 6 bases clipped from V and 6 bases from J, the junction kept 7 bases outside the gene matches. The CDR3 runs to 15 residues. CDR1 and CDR2 (germline): LNHDA, SQIVND (reference sequence). CDR3 nucleotides: TGTGCCAGTAGATTGACAGGGGGCGAGTCCGGGGAGCTGTTTTTT. Encoded protein: CASRLTGGESGELFF.

This chain joins TRBV19 and TRBJ2-3; 7 positions agree with TRBD2. CDR3 length equals 17 residues. Trimming took 7 bases from V and 2 from J; bases not matched to a gene: 15. Germline V gene data show CDR1 as LNHDA and CDR2 as SQIVND (reference sequence). CDR3 region: CASTGRWGGLYTDTQYF. The CDR3 DNA follows: TGTGCCAGTACCGGTCGTTGGGGGGGATTATACACAGATACGCAGTATTTT.

The CDR3 DNA follows: TGTGCCAGCAGCCCTTGGACTAGCGGGAGACAGACCCAGTACTTC. Translating it yields CASSPWTSGRQTQYF. The chain couples TRBV9 to TRBJ2-5; 13 bases line up with TRBD2. The CDR3 spans 15 residues. Germline CDR1 is SGDLS and CDR2 is YYNGEE. V gave up 4 bases and J gave up 6 bases; unmatched junction bases: 6.

This clone came up once. The rearrangement joins TRBV27 to TRBJ2-7, with 7 bases lining up with TRBD2. The CDR3 is 15 amino acids. The V gene's germline CDR1 is MNHEY and CDR2 SMNVEV (reference sequence). With 5 bases clipped from V and 7 bases from J, the junction kept 14 bases outside the gene matches. CDR3 amino acids: CASSPRMGGEGEQYF. In DNA form, the CDR3 reads TGTGCCAGCAGTCCACGAATGGGGGGGGAAGGAGAGCAGTACTTC.

In its sample, this clone was seen once. The V call is TRBV11-2, the J call TRBJ1-5, with D tentatively TRBD1 (5 bases). Germline assignment: CDR1 SGHAT and CDR2 FQNNGV. The CDR3 loop spans 19 amino acids. Trimming removed 3 bases from V and 1 base from J, with 22 bases in between. The CDR3 DNA reads as TGTGCCAGCAGCTTTCAACGCGGGACTCATTTGAGGAGCAATCAGCCCCAGCATTTT. Its translation is CASSFQRGTHLRSNQPQHF.

The rearrangement links TRBV13 to TRBJ2-7; 7 bases agree with TRBD2. V dropped 0 bases and J dropped 2; count of bases not matched to a gene: 4. CDR1 is PRHDT, CDR2 FYEKMQ, per germline (reference sequence). CDR3 length equals 15 residues. CDR3 sequence reads: CASSLGSGNTYEQYF. In nucleotides, the CDR3 is TGTGCCAGCAGCTTAGGCAGCGGGAACACCTACGAGCAGTACTTC.

The chain links TRBV19 to TRBJ1-6; 9 positions match TRBD1. The germline V gene has CDR1 LNHDA and CDR2 SQIVND (reference sequence). The CDR3 runs to 15 residues. V dropped 4 bases and J dropped 7; count of bases not matched to a gene: 5. This CDR3 is CASSTLQGANSPLHF. DNA for the CDR3: TGTGCCAGTAGTACCTTACAGGGGGCGAATTCACCCCTCCACTTT.

The chain combines TRBV28 with TRBJ2-4; TRBD2 matches 7 bases. Germline CDR1 is MDHEN and CDR2 is SYDVKM. The CDR3 sequence is 17 residues long. V gave up 1 base and J gave up 2 bases; unmatched junction bases: 8. CDR3 region: CASSLSGIGTTKNIQYF. The CDR3 DNA reads TGTGCCAGCAGTTTATCTGGTATTGGGACTACCAAAAACATTCAGTACTTC.

This chain connects TRBV12-3 or TRBV12-4 to TRBJ1-1; D may be TRBD1 (5 bases). The CDR3 has 11 residues. Trimming took off 5 bases at V and 9 bases at J, with 10 bases between the two ends. The CDR3 is CASSPGAQAFF. The CDR3 DNA reads TGTGCCAGCAGTCCTGGGGCCCAAGCTTTCTTT.

This rearrangement joins TRBV2 to TRBJ2-4; the D gene is possibly TRBD1 (5 bases). Trimming pared 1 base from V and 16 bases from J, leaving 17 bases between. Per germline, CDR1 SNHLY and CDR2 FYNNEI. The CDR3 totals 13 residues. In DNA, the CDR3 is TGTGCCAGCAGTGAAGGTCCTCCTCCCAGGGCCTACTTC. The encoded protein is CASSEGPPPRAYF. Combining the CDR3 with reference TRBV2 and TRBJ2-4 gives the whole variable domain EPEVTQTPSHQVTQMGQEVILRCVPISNHLYFYWYRQILGQKVEFLVSFYNNEISEKSEIFDDQFSVERPDGSNFTLKIRSTKLEDSAMYFCASSEGPPPRAYFGAGTRLSVL.

As concerns this clone: This sample also contains other DNA sequences that code for the same CDR3. The chain links TRBV7-9 to TRBJ1-2, with 12 positions matching TRBD1. From germline, CDR1 is SEHNR and CDR2 FQNEAQ (reference sequence). V lost 4 bases to trimming and J lost 5 bases; unmatched junction nucleotides: 2. CDR3 length: 14 residues. The CDR3 loop is CASSSGQGAYGYTF. The CDR3 DNA sequence: TGTGCCAGCAGCTCGGGACAGGGGGCTTATGGCTACACCTTC.

V usage is TRBV29-1 and J usage is TRBJ2-1, with D tentatively TRBD2 (6 bases). This CDR3 spans 16 amino acids. Deletions cut 3 bases from V and 2 bases from J, with 17 bases between. CDR1 and CDR2 (germline): SQVTM, ANQGSEA. CDR3 bases: TGCAGCGTTGAGCCCCTGGAGGAGGGGCCCTACAATGAGCAGTTCTTC. It translates to CSVEPLEEGPYNEQFF.

V is TRBV6-5 and J is TRBJ2-3; maybe TRBD2 (5 bases). CDR3 length equals 16 residues. CDR1 and CDR2 (germline): MNHEY, SVGAGI. V was shortened by 2 bases and J by 1 base, with 13 bases between the two germline ends. The CDR3 here is CASSYLSGVGTDTQYF. For the CDR3, the DNA is TGTGCCAGCAGTTACCTGAGCGGAGTGGGCACAGATACGCAGTATTTT.

The rearrangement uses TRBV5-5 and TRBJ2-7; the match to TRBD2 covers 10 bases. Unmatched junction bases numbered 8, after V lost 4 bases and J lost 4 bases. Germline values: CDR1 SGHKS, CDR2 YYEKEE (reference sequence). The CDR3 is 15 residues long. The CDR3 protein is CASSIWTSGVYEQYF. CDR3 bases: TGTGCCAGCAGCATATGGACTAGCGGAGTATACGAGCAGTACTTC.

The CDR3 protein is CASSLAGGKRGYTF. In DNA form, the CDR3 reads TGTGCCAGCAGCTTAGCTGGAGGGAAGAGGGGCTACACCTTC. V usage is TRBV11-2 and J usage is TRBJ1-2; unclear D gene. The germline V gene encodes CDR1 SGHAT and CDR2 FQNNGV. V lost 1 base and J lost 8, with 14 bases in between. The CDR3 consists of 14 residues.

The chain employs TRBV5-4 and TRBJ2-5; 8 nucleotides align to TRBD2. Looked up from germline, CDR1 is SGHNT and CDR2 is YYREEE (reference sequence). The CDR3 totals 15 residues. The ends lost 1 base at V and 4 bases at J; junction bases unmatched: 6. In DNA, the CDR3 is TGTGCCAGCAGCTTGACGGGAGGGCCTCCAGAGACCCAGTACTTC. Its protein product is CASSLTGGPPETQYF.

The DNA for the CDR3 is TGCAGCGTCGAGGGACTAGCGGGAGGGACCGGGGAGCTGTTTTTT. This codes for CSVEGLAGGTGELFF. The chain links TRBV29-1 to TRBJ2-2; TRBD2 matches 16 bases. Unmatched junction bases numbered 3, after V lost 6 bases and J lost 5 bases. CDR1 SQVTM and CDR2 ANQGSEA come from the germline V gene. There are 15 residues in the CDR3.

CDR3 coding DNA: TGTGCCAGCAGCATCAGGGCCGGGCCCCAGCATTTT. Translated, it gives CASSIRAGPQHF. The gene calls are TRBV28 and TRBJ1-5; D might be TRBD1 (5 bases). With 6 bases removed from V and 9 bases from J, the gap between germline ends came to 12 bases. CDR1 and CDR2 (germline): MDHEN, SYDVKM. The CDR3 runs 12 residues.

The chain joins TRBV10-2 to TRBJ1-5; no firm D call. The CDR3 length is 15 residues. Between the trimmed V and J ends, which lost 4 bases and 1 base, there was a span of 11 bases. The germline V gene encodes CDR1 WSHSY and CDR2 SAAADI. This CDR3 is CASSGFRGSNQPQHF. As DNA, the CDR3 is TGCGCCAGCAGTGGTTTTCGAGGGAGCAATCAGCCCCAGCATTTT.